The entry below describes one T cell receptor beta chain. Antigen specificity is unknown. The CDR3 length is 13 residues. CDR1 GTSNPN and CDR2 SVGIG come from the germline V gene (reference sequence). With 5 bases clipped from V and 4 bases from J, the junction kept 2 bases outside the gene matches. The data derive from a study of cytomegalovirus exposure and HLA in healthy donors. General study points: Follow-up analysis later connected one missense variant in DCLRE1C with trimming of TCR beta V- and J-genes.

PCR was performed using 60 Vbeta and 13 Jbeta primers. Repertoires were generated with immunoSEQ multiplex PCR, while TCRdb's copy carries only in-frame clones and drops some. The sample records over 200,000 clones, 82% being singletons. This clonotype originated in a woman aged 40 to 50 in good health and CMV-seropositive. Sequencing was carried out using PBMCs. V usage is TRBV30 and J usage is TRBJ2-5; 12 bases agree with TRBD2. As DNA, the CDR3 is TGTGCCTGGGGACTAGCGGGACCAGAGACCCAGTACTTC. This codes for CAWGLAGPETQYF.